A selection of T cell receptor beta chains follows, all from one sample in a study of blood T cell repertoires in COVID-19. Assay: immunoSEQ multiplex PCR; the TCRdb copy retains only in-frame clones and omits some. The data contain about 200,000 clones, 82% of them singletons. The sample was PBMCs or T cells enriched from blood (not recorded which). Receptor source: a man aged 35-49 years who had recovered from COVID-19. The CDR3 runs from the conserved cysteine through the conserved F or W. The order of the fields is V gene, J gene, clone size, D gene, CDR3 protein, CDR3 DNA. The D gene is left open where the match is weak. Not every row has a clone size; where given, it reads once, few, many or a size class.

TRBV7-8	TRBJ1-6	.	TRBD1	CASSLPGTETSSSYNSPLHF	TGTGCCAGCAGCCTACCGGGGACAGAGACCTCGAGCTCCTATAATTCACCCCTCCACTTT
TRBV7-2	TRBJ2-1	.	TRBD1	CASRPQGANLNNEQFF	TGTGCCAGCAGGCCGCAGGGGGCTAATTTGAACAATGAGCAGTTCTTC
TRBV2	TRBJ2-5	.	.	CASGVRSGQETQYF	TGTGCCAGCGGTGTGCGGAGCGGACAAGAGACCCAGTACTTC
TRBV11-1	TRBJ2-1	once	.	CASKGGGPVYNEQFF	TGTGCCAGTAAAGGGGGAGGGCCGGTATACAATGAGCAGTTCTTC
TRBV11-1	TRBJ1-1	.	.	CASSSQGEAFF	TGTGCCAGCAGCTCCCAGGGTGAAGCTTTCTTT
TRBV12-5	TRBJ1-4	.	.	CASGTGQINEKLFF	TGTGCTAGTGGAACAGGACAGATTAATGAAAAACTGTTTTTT
TRBV11-2	TRBJ2-3	.	TRBD2	CASSLRAGGTTDTQYF	TGTGCCAGCAGCTTAAGGGCGGGAGGAACCACAGATACGCAGTATTTT
TRBV6-2/TRBV6-3	TRBJ1-2	.	TRBD1	CASSYSLGGGQTNYGYTF	TGTGCCAGCAGTTACTCGCTGGGTGGGGGACAGACGAACTATGGCTACACCTTC
TRBV15	TRBJ2-3	once	TRBD2	CATSRLAGIVDTQYF	TGTGCCACCAGCAGACTAGCGGGAATTGTTGATACGCAGTATTTT
TRBV19	TRBJ2-1	.	TRBD2	CASRPRMGTSGVNEQFF	TGTGCCAGTAGGCCAAGGATGGGGACTAGCGGCGTGAATGAGCAGTTCTTC
TRBV29-1	TRBJ2-3	.	.	CSVEARQDSTDTQYF	TGCAGCGTTGAAGCCAGACAAGATAGCACAGATACGCAGTATTTT
TRBV30	TRBJ2-7	.	.	CAWTPGYEQYF	TGTGCCTGGACCCCAGGTTACGAGCAGTACTTC
TRBV19	TRBJ1-2	.	.	CASSIRTDQNGYTF	TGTGCCAGTAGTATCAGGACAGACCAGAACGGCTACACCTTC
TRBV9	TRBJ2-7	few	.	CASSPRGTYEQYF	TGTGCCAGCAGCCCGAGAGGGACCTACGAGCAGTACTTC
TRBV29-1	TRBJ1-1	.	.	CSARRQGHTEAFF	TGCAGCGCCCGCCGCCAGGGGCATACTGAAGCTTTCTTT
TRBV2	TRBJ2-1	.	TRBD2	CASSSSGRPYTSDEQFF	TGTGCCAGCAGTTCTAGCGGGAGGCCCTATACCTCCGATGAGCAGTTCTTC
TRBV28	TRBJ1-2	.	TRBD1	CASSLGQNYGYTF	TGTGCCAGCAGTTTGGGACAGAACTATGGCTACACCTTC
TRBV24-1	TRBJ1-2	.	.	CATVTGFKDTF	TGTGCCACCGTCACAGGGTTTAAGGACACCTTC
TRBV7-9	TRBJ2-5	.	.	CASTAAAIGRETQYF	TGTGCCAGCACGGCCGCGGCCATAGGGAGAGAGACCCAGTACTTC
TRBV10-3	TRBJ1-6	few	TRBD1	CAISGQGDNSPLHF	TGTGCCATCAGTGGACAGGGGGATAATTCACCCCTCCACTTT
TRBV28	TRBJ2-5	.	.	CASSPGGTETQYF	TGTGCCAGCAGTCCAGGGGGGACAGAGACCCAGTACTTC
TRBV5-1	TRBJ1-2	once	.	CASSFLEESHGYTF	TGCGCCAGCAGCTTTTTGGAGGAGTCCCATGGCTACACCTTC
TRBV7-2	TRBJ2-5	few	TRBD2	CASSFLGTRVGTQYF	TGTGCCAGCAGCTTCTTGGGGACTAGAGTGGGGACCCAGTACTTC
TRBV5-1	TRBJ2-5	once	.	CASSLDGAIQETQYF	TGCGCCAGCAGCTTGGATGGGGCGATCCAAGAGACCCAGTACTTC
TRBV7-9	TRBJ1-2	once	.	CASSLPGKANYGYTF	TGTGCCAGCAGCTTACCCGGGAAGGCCAACTATGGCTACACCTTC
TRBV5-1	TRBJ1-4	.	TRBD1	CASSLSGTVDEKLFF	TGCGCCAGCAGCTTGTCCGGGACAGTGGATGAAAAACTGTTTTTT
TRBV7-9	TRBJ1-1	few	.	CASTRAVGRNTEAFF	TGTGCCAGCACAAGGGCGGTCGGGAGAAACACTGAAGCTTTCTTT
TRBV5-1	TRBJ1-2	.	TRBD1	CASSYGDRGVRNF	TGCGCCAGCAGCTACGGAGACAGGGGGGTCCGGAACTTC
TRBV7-2	TRBJ2-1	.	.	CASSFPPPDEQFF	TGTGCCAGCAGCTTTCCTCCCCCCGATGAGCAGTTCTTC
TRBV12-3/TRBV12-4	TRBJ2-5	.	TRBD2	CASRSSGETQYF	TGTGCCAGCAGATCTAGCGGCGAGACCCAGTACTTC
TRBV10-3	TRBJ1-1	.	.	CAISESGVGQGNTEAFF	TGTGCCATCAGTGAGTCTGGGGTTGGCCAGGGGAACACTGAAGCTTTCTTT
TRBV4-3	TRBJ1-1	.	TRBD1	CASSHIDRVAEAFF	TGCGCCAGCAGCCATATCGACAGGGTAGCTGAAGCTTTCTTT
TRBV4-1	TRBJ2-1	.	.	CASSQDRGGGNYNEQFF	TGCGCCAGCAGCCAAGATAGGGGGGGCGGGAACTACAATGAGCAGTTCTTC
TRBV5-1	TRBJ1-1	.	.	CASGQEVSSSRTEAFF	TGCGCCAGCGGCCAAGAAGTATCCTCTTCTAGGACTGAAGCTTTCTTT
TRBV12-5	TRBJ2-2	.	TRBD1	CASGPGQGDTGELFF	TGTGCTAGTGGCCCGGGACAGGGGGACACCGGGGAGCTGTTTTTT
TRBV6-2/TRBV6-3	TRBJ2-7	.	TRBD2	CASSYFHLSGSDEQYF	TGTGCCAGCAGTTACTTCCACCTTAGCGGGAGTGACGAGCAGTACTTC
TRBV2	TRBJ2-7	.	.	CASSRGYEQYF	TGTGCCAGCAGTAGGGGGTACGAGCAGTACTTC
TRBV30	TRBJ1-2	.	.	CAWSGAYYGYTF	TGTGCCTGGAGTGGAGCGTACTATGGCTACACCTTC
TRBV18	TRBJ1-4	once	.	CASSPLAATNEKLFF	TGTGCCAGCTCACCGTTGGCAGCAACTAATGAAAAACTGTTTTTT
TRBV15	TRBJ2-5	.	TRBD1	CATRPRQGGGETQYF	TGTGCCACCAGGCCGAGGCAAGGGGGCGGGGAGACCCAGTACTTC
TRBV5-1	TRBJ1-5	.	TRBD1	CASSLLGPQGGPQHF	TGCGCCAGCAGCTTGTTGGGGCCCCAGGGGGGGCCCCAGCATTTT
TRBV5-1	TRBJ2-1	.	.	CASSTQRRPSYNEQFF	TGCGCCAGCAGCACCCAGAGGCGACCCTCCTACAATGAGCAGTTCTTC
TRBV28	TRBJ1-3	few	TRBD1	CASSSGGSGNTIYF	TGTGCCAGCAGCTCAGGGGGTTCTGGAAACACCATATATTTT
TRBV7-9	TRBJ2-2	few	TRBD2	CASSLARAGVTGELFF	TGTGCCAGCAGCTTAGCTAGGGCGGGAGTCACCGGGGAGCTGTTTTTT